This T cell receptor (beta chain) appears in the sequencing data of a study of T cells in Graves' hyperthyroidism and ophthalmopathy. Study-level points and caveats: Blood shared most expanded thyroid clonotypes above 0.001.

Template material for amplifying TCR beta CDR3 regions consisted of RNA transcripts. The TCR CDR3 first-round RT-PCR relied on the HTBI primer set. TCRdb reprocessed the multiplex PCR reads with MiXCR, giving one entry per CDR3 protein. The sample has around 560,000 distinct CDR3 sequences, around 17% seen once. Across 18 months, stable Graves' hyperthyroidism was marked by no progression to ophthalmopathy. With 7 bases removed from V and 3 bases from J, the gap between germline ends came to 19 bases. CDR1 is SNHLY and CDR2 is FYNNEI in the germline V gene. The CDR3 loop spans 16 amino acids. This clonotype was detected only a few times. Its target is unknown.

Sequencing was done on a sample of blood. The clonotype was recovered from a woman between 18 and 29 years old with Graves' hyperthyroidism. The chain carries TRBV2 and TRBJ2-1; D possibly corresponds to TRBD2 (6 bases). CDR3 residues: CASTQTVLAGYNEQFF. CDR3 DNA: TGTGCCAGCACCCAAACGGTACTAGCTGGCTACAATGAGCAGTTCTTC.